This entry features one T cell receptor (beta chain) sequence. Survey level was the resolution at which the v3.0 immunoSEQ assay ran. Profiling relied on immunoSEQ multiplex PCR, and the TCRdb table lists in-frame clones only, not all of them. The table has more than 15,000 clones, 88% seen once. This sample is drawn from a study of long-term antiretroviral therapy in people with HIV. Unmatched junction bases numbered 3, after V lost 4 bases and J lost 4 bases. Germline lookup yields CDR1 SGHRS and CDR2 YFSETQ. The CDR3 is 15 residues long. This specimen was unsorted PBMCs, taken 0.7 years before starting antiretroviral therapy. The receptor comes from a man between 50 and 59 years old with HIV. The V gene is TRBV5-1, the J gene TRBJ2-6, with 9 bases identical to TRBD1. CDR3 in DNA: TGCGCCAGCAGCCCGGGGACAGGGGGGGCCAACGTCCTGACTTTC. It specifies CASSPGTGGANVLTF.